Shown below are 10 T cell receptor beta chains from a single sample sequenced in a study of vaccination effects on CD4 cells after COVID-19. These TCRs are of unknown antigen specificity. Peptide-pool stimulation followed by sequencing identified expanded antigen-specific CD4+ clonotypes in the ViraFEST assay. Following 10 days of culture, CD4+ T cells were isolated. None of the vaccinated had previously contracted SARS-CoV-2, and their nucleocapsid antibodies tested negative. Generated by immunoSEQ multiplex PCR, the TCRdb table keeps only in-frame clones and is missing some. The top ten hold roughly 4% of the sample, which has 71,000 or so clones, about 65% seen once. Source: CD4+ T cells from PBMCs cultured with HCoV-OC43 spike peptides, taken before COVID-19 vaccination. Subset given: HCoV-OC43 spike overlapping peptide pool stimulation. These receptors all come from a human donor who received a COVID-19 vaccine.

This chain links TRBV5-1 with TRBJ2-3, with unresolved D. Trimming removed 4 bases from V and 2 bases from J, with 11 bases in between. Germline assignment: CDR1 SGHRS and CDR2 YFSETQ. The CDR3 is 14 amino acids. This CDR3 is CASSIGHATDTQYF. DNA of the CDR3: TGCGCCAGCAGCATCGGGCATGCCACAGATACGCAGTATTTT.

This CDR3 is CASSWRTSGGLSYNEQFF. The CDR3 nucleotides are TGCGCCAGCAGCTGGAGGACTAGCGGGGGCCTCTCCTACAATGAGCAGTTCTTC. The chain links TRBV5-1 to TRBJ2-1, with 13 bases matching TRBD2. CDR3 length: 18 residues. Trimming cost V 3 bases and J 0 bases; bases outside gene matches: 6. CDR1 and CDR2 (germline): SGHRS, YFSETQ.

This chain uses TRBV6-2 or TRBV6-3 with TRBJ1-3, with D perhaps TRBD1 (6 bases). V was shortened by 4 bases and J by 2 bases, with 9 bases between the two germline ends. Germline V CDR1 and CDR2: MNHEY, SVGEGT. The CDR3 totals 14 residues. The CDR3 reads CASSFGGPGNTIYF. CDR3 in DNA: TGTGCCAGCAGTTTTGGGGGGCCTGGAAACACCATATATTTT.

V is TRBV3-1 (or the pseudogene TRBV3-2) and J is TRBJ1-3; D is possibly TRBD1 (6 bases). This CDR3 contains 15 residues. In germline, CDR1 is LGHDT, CDR2 YNNKEL (reference sequence). V gave up 4 bases and J gave up 0 bases, with 10 bases separating them. CDR3 loop: CASSPDRNSGNTIYF. The CDR3 DNA is TGTGCCAGCAGCCCGGACAGAAACTCTGGAAACACCATATATTTT.

This clone was counted between two and nine times. This rearrangement joins TRBV12-3 or TRBV12-4 to TRBJ1-6; D unclear. V was pared by 1 base and J by 7 bases, with 5 bases between. The CDR3 extends over 13 amino acids. The CDR3 protein is CASSLERNSPLHF. CDR3 DNA: TGTGCCAGCAGTTTAGAGCGGAATTCACCCCTCCACTTT.

The chain joins TRBV18 to TRBJ1-1, with TRBD1 matching over 7 bases. The CDR3 is 18 amino acids. V lost 3 bases to trimming and J lost 1 base; unmatched junction nucleotides: 14. Germline V CDR1 and CDR2: KGHSH, LQKENI. The CDR3 loop is CASSPAKFTGVWNTEAFF. CDR3 nucleotides: TGTGCCAGCTCACCCGCGAAATTTACAGGGGTGTGGAACACTGAAGCTTTCTTT.

This clone has just one count. The chain employs TRBV4-2 and TRBJ2-3; D is unresolved. From germline, CDR1 is LGHNA and CDR2 YNFKEQ. The CDR3 totals 15 residues. V was pared by 0 bases and J by 0 bases, with 7 bases between. CDR3 loop: CASSQEGWSTDTQYF. The CDR3 DNA reads TGTGCCAGCAGCCAAGAAGGGTGGAGCACAGATACGCAGTATTTT.

The genes are TRBV27 and TRBJ1-4; D remains ambiguous. The CDR3 loop spans 15 amino acids. The germline V gene has CDR1 MNHEY and CDR2 SMNVEV (reference sequence). Trimming shortened V by 3 bases and J by 7 bases, and 15 bases separated the two germline ends. The chain's CDR3 is CASSLAAGFGEKLFF. The CDR3 coding sequence is TGTGCCAGCAGTTTGGCCGCCGGGTTCGGTGAAAAACTGTTTTTT.

The chain employs TRBV11-1 and TRBJ1-2; D remains ambiguous. Germline V lookup: CDR1 SGHAT, CDR2 FQDESV (reference sequence). Trimming removed 5 bases from V and 7 bases from J, with 20 bases in between. There are 15 residues in the CDR3. The CDR3 reads CASSILGKGESGYTF. The CDR3 DNA sequence: TGTGCCAGCAGCATCCTCGGGAAGGGAGAAAGTGGCTACACCTTC.

The chain has TRBV19 and TRBJ1-4; 9 positions agree with TRBD1. The J segment lost 7 bases and the V segment lost 11 bases, leaving 11 bases of the junction unmatched. The CDR3 sequence is 14 residues long. The V gene's germline CDR1 is LNHDA and CDR2 SQIVND (reference sequence). The CDR3 DNA reads as TGTGCCGCCCGTGAGACAGGGGGAGGTGAAAAACTGTTTTTT. Protein sequence: CAARETGGGEKLFF.